The 24 T cell receptor beta chains presented below share a single source sample, sequenced in a study of cytomegalovirus exposure and HLA in healthy donors. The PCR made use of 60 Vbeta and 13 Jbeta primers. Only in-frame clones appear in the TCRdb table, and some are missing; sequencing was by immunoSEQ multiplex PCR. This sample yields about 140,000 clones, of which roughly 62% are seen a single time; around 1.8% belongs to the top ten. Sequencing input: PBMCs. The receptors here all came from a male donor in good health and CMV-seronegative.

In this sample, this clone turned up a few times. This chain joins TRBV6-5 and TRBJ1-6; TRBD1 matches 7 bases. Germline CDR1 and CDR2: MNHEY and SVGAGI. V shed 5 bases, J shed 6 bases, and the junction held 4 bases outside the gene matches. CDR3 size: 14 residues. The CDR3 DNA follows: TGTGCCAGCAGTAAGGGGGCTAGTAATTCACCCCTCCACTTT. It specifies CASSKGASNSPLHF.

The rearrangement uses TRBV28 and TRBJ2-5; 9 bases are shared with TRBD2. The end of the DNA fits TRBJ2-7 better, so the J call may be wrong. This CDR3 spans 16 amino acids. The germline V gene has CDR1 MDHEN and CDR2 SYDVKM. The CDR3 loop reads CASRSVQGLASYEQYF. CDR3 DNA: TGTGCCAGCAGGTCGGTACAGGGACTAGCATCCTACGAGCAGTACTTC.

This clone was counted only a few times. The V and J genes are TRBV5-4 and TRBJ2-5, with TRBD1 matching 9 bases. This CDR3 region has 11 residues. Looked up from germline, CDR1 is SGHNT and CDR2 is YYREEE (reference sequence). Trimming took 10 bases from V and 5 from J; bases not matched to a gene: 3. CDR3 loop: CAVTGGETQYF. The CDR3, as DNA: TGTGCCGTGACAGGGGGGGAGACCCAGTACTTC.

There are a few counts of this clone. The rearrangement links TRBV7-8 to TRBJ1-1, with 7 positions matching TRBD1. The CDR3 runs 14 residues. Per germline, CDR1 SGHVS and CDR2 FQNEAQ. V was pared by 0 bases and J by 7 bases, with 5 bases of the junction left unmatched. The DNA of the CDR3 is TGTGCCAGCAGCTTAGCGGGACAGACACATGAAGCTTTCTTT. Translation gives CASSLAGQTHEAFF. The entire variable domain, with the rest obtained from reference TRBV7-8 and TRBJ1-1, is as follows: GAGVSQSPRYKVAKRGQDVALRCDPISGHVSLFWYQQALGQGPEFLTYFQNEAQLDKSGLPSDRFFAERPEGSVSTLKIQRTQQEDSAVYLCASSLAGQTHEAFFGQGTRLTVV.

The chain has TRBV6-5 and TRBJ1-4; D is possibly TRBD1 (5 bases). The CDR3 runs 15 residues. Germline CDR1 and CDR2: MNHEY and SVGAGI. Trimming cost V 2 bases and J 7 bases, with 14 bases left between them. The CDR3 DNA reads TGTGCCAGCAGTTACCGCTTCGGGGGAGGTGAAAAACTGTTTTTT. Protein: CASSYRFGGGEKLFF.

This clone was counted a few times. The V gene is TRBV16, the J gene TRBJ1-5; TRBD1 might be the D (5 bases). V was pared by 4 bases and J by 0 bases, with 10 bases between. This CDR3 spans 15 amino acids. Germline assignment: CDR1 KGHSY and CDR2 FQNENV. Here the CDR3 DNA reads TGTGCCAGCAGCCTTACGACAGTTAGCAATCAGCCCCAGCATTTT. This sequence encodes CASSLTTVSNQPQHF.

This chain connects TRBV9 to TRBJ1-1; D is unclear. The ends were cut back, 4 bases at V and 6 bases at J, with 13 bases in the middle. From germline, CDR1 is SGDLS and CDR2 YYNGEE. There are 13 residues in the CDR3. The CDR3 reads CASSSLTGSEAFF. The CDR3 bases are TGTGCCAGCAGCTCGCTAACGGGATCTGAAGCTTTCTTT. Together with reference TRBV9 and TRBJ1-1, the CDR3 gives the full variable domain: DSGVTQTPKHLITATGQRVTLRCSPRSGDLSVYWYQQSLDQGLQFLIQYYNGEERAKGNILERFSAQQFPDLHSELNLSSLELGDSALYFCASSSLTGSEAFFGQGTRLTVV.

This chain links TRBV30 with TRBJ1-2; D is undetermined. The CDR3 consists of 11 residues. V was pared by 7 bases and J by 7 bases, with 13 bases between. Germline V gene data show CDR1 as GTSNPN and CDR2 as SVGIG (reference sequence). CDR3 sequence (DNA): TGTGCCTCCGAATTACTCGGTGGCTACACCTTC. Protein product: CASELLGGYTF.

As DNA, the CDR3 is TGTGCCAGCAGCGGACAGGGAACGGGCTATGGCTACACCTTC. This encodes CASSGQGTGYGYTF. This sequence joins TRBV7-9 and TRBJ1-2; TRBD1 aligns across 8 bases. The CDR3 has 14 residues. V lost 5 bases and J lost 4; bases outside the gene matches: 6. Germline loops: CDR1 SEHNR, CDR2 FQNEAQ (reference sequence). Supplemented by reference TRBV7-9 and TRBJ1-2, the full variable domain reads DTGVSQNPRHKITKRGQNVTFRCDPISEHNRLYWYRQTLGQGPEFLTYFQNEAQLEKSRLLSDRFSAERPKGSFSTLEIQRTEQGDSAMYLCASSGQGTGYGYTFGSGTRLTVV.

The chain has TRBV5-4 and TRBJ1-1; D unresolved. Germline loops: CDR1 SGHNT, CDR2 YYREEE (reference sequence). CDR3 size: 14 residues. V lost 5 bases to trimming and J lost 1 base, with 12 bases between them. This CDR3 reads CASRLPGGNTEAFF. The CDR3 nucleotides are TGTGCCAGCAGGCTCCCAGGAGGGAACACTGAAGCTTTCTTT.

DNA of the CDR3: TGTGCCAGCAGTGAGGGGGGGGTGGGTTCACCCCTCCACTTT. This gives the protein CASSEGGVGSPLHF. The chain combines TRBV25-1 with TRBJ1-6, with D possibly being TRBD1 (5 bases). The V gene's germline CDR1 is MGHDK and CDR2 SYGVNS. This CDR3 has 14 residues. The V and J ends lost 3 bases and 9 bases respectively, with 12 bases between them.

This clone has more than one count but fewer than ten. The chain combines TRBV6-4 with TRBJ2-7; 9 nucleotides match TRBD2. The CDR3 loop spans 15 amino acids. The germline CDR1 and CDR2 sequences are MRHNA and SNTAGT. The J segment lost 2 bases and the V segment lost 3 bases, leaving 5 bases of the junction unmatched. CDR3 protein: CASSEIGGGAYEQYF. DNA for the CDR3: TGTGCCAGCAGTGAAATTGGCGGGGGGGCCTACGAGCAGTACTTC.

V and J are TRBV2 and TRBJ2-7, with 7 nucleotides matching TRBD2. Germline lookup yields CDR1 SNHLY and CDR2 FYNNEI. The CDR3 consists of 13 residues. The trim removed 7 bases at V and 4 bases at J, leaving 7 bases unmatched. CDR3 nucleotide sequence: TGTGCCAGCAATTTGGGGGAGGGGTACGAGCAGTACTTC. As protein: CASNLGEGYEQYF.

The chain joins TRBV6-5 to TRBJ2-5, with D possibly TRBD1 on 6 matching bases. The germline CDR1 and CDR2 sequences are MNHEY and SVGAGI. The CDR3 extends over 12 amino acids. The V gene lost 8 bases and the J gene lost 4 bases, with 11 bases spanning the gap. CDR3 coding DNA: TGTGCCAGCCGGAGAGGGGGAGAGACCCAGTACTTC. Protein: CASRRGGETQYF.

With respect to this clone: One end of the junction fails to match germline, which may point to a read error. The CDR3 sequence is CASSEGTASNFGYTF. DNA for the CDR3: TGTGCCAGCAGTGAAGGGACAGCCTCTAACTTTGGCTACACCTTC. The chain joins TRBV6-1 to TRBJ1-2; TRBD1 is a possible D gene (6 bases). Germline assignment: CDR1 MNHNS and CDR2 SASEGT. The CDR3 loop spans 15 amino acids.

This chain connects TRBV5-4 to TRBJ1-2; tentative D call: TRBD1 (5 bases). The CDR3 is 15 amino acids. Trimming stripped 0 bases from V and 8 bases from J, with 17 bases between. Germline V gives CDR1 SGHNT, CDR2 YYREEE (reference sequence). Here the CDR3 reads CASSLGQLGSRGYTF. The DNA for the CDR3 is TGTGCCAGCAGCTTGGGACAGCTGGGCTCTCGGGGCTACACCTTC.

This clone was detected only a few times. This sequence joins TRBV19 and TRBJ1-4, with 9 bases matching TRBD1. Germline V gene sequence: CDR1 LNHDA, CDR2 SQIVND (reference sequence). Trimming took 9 bases from V and 7 from J; bases not matched to a gene: 9. The CDR3 is 14 amino acids. CDR3 bases: TGTGCCAGCCTACCGGGACAGGGCCCTGAAAAACTGTTTTTT. Translating gives CASLPGQGPEKLFF.

V gene TRBV7-9 combines with J gene TRBJ2-7, with 9 bases lining up with TRBD1. With 4 bases clipped from V and 5 bases from J, the junction kept 9 bases outside the gene matches. CDR3 length: 15 residues. The germline V gene encodes CDR1 SEHNR and CDR2 FQNEAQ (reference sequence). This CDR3 reads CASSSAQGALNEQYF. In DNA, the CDR3 is TGTGCCAGCAGCTCCGCACAGGGGGCTTTAAACGAGCAGTACTTC.

Points on this clone: This sample includes further DNA sequences coding for the same CDR3. Here the CDR3 reads CASSLGDRGLQETQYF. In DNA, the CDR3 is TGTGCCAGCAGCTTAGGGGACAGGGGGCTCCAAGAGACCCAGTACTTC. V and J are TRBV7-9 and TRBJ2-5, with 12 positions matching TRBD1. Germline CDR1 SEHNR, CDR2 FQNEAQ (reference sequence). The CDR3 totals 16 residues. V lost 1 base to trimming and J lost 1 base; unmatched junction nucleotides: 1. The whole variable domain, filled in from reference TRBV7-9 and TRBJ2-5, reads DTGVSQNPRHKITKRGQNVTFRCDPISEHNRLYWYRQTLGQGPEFLTYFQNEAQLEKSRLLSDRFSAERPKGSFSTLEIQRTEQGDSAMYLCASSLGDRGLQETQYFGPGTRLLVL.

This chain links TRBV6-1 with TRBJ1-1; D remains unclear. V lost 7 bases and J lost 7, with 16 bases in between. This CDR3 has 13 amino acids. Germline-derived CDR1 and CDR2 are MNHNS and SASEGT. CDR3 bases: TGTGCCAGCAAAAGGACTCAGAAGCTTGAAGCTTTCTTT. It yields the protein CASKRTQKLEAFF.

This chain uses TRBV7-9 with TRBJ2-2; D might be TRBD1 (6 bases). Trimming left V 6 bases short and J 13 bases short, with 12 bases between. The CDR3 spans 11 residues. Germline loops: CDR1 SEHNR, CDR2 FQNEAQ (reference sequence). The chain's CDR3 is CASRIQGALFF. The CDR3 bases are TGTGCCAGCAGGATACAGGGCGCGCTGTTTTTT.

This chain links TRBV6-5 with TRBJ2-7; 12 positions agree with TRBD2. CDR3 length: 15 residues. V lost 0 bases to trimming and J lost 7 bases; unmatched junction nucleotides: 4. Germline loops: CDR1 MNHEY, CDR2 SVGAGI. This CDR3 is CASSYSTSGGWEQYF. The CDR3 coding sequence is TGTGCCAGCAGTTACTCGACTAGCGGGGGATGGGAGCAGTACTTC.

V gene TRBV28 combines with J gene TRBJ1-5, with 8 bases lining up with TRBD1. CDR1 is MDHEN, CDR2 SYDVKM, per germline. The CDR3 length is 15 residues. V lost 6 bases, J lost 4 bases, and 8 bases stayed unmatched. DNA of the CDR3: TGTGCCAGCAGACAGGACAGGGTTGCGAATCAGCCCCAGCATTTT. This gives the protein CASRQDRVANQPQHF.

V is TRBV5-1 and J is TRBJ2-5; D remains unclear. The last part of the DNA fits TRBJ2-7 better; the J call may be wrong. CDR1 and CDR2 (germline): SGHRS, YFSETQ. There are 11 residues in the CDR3. CDR3 bases: TGCGCCAGCAGCGCCTCCTACGAGCAGTACTTC. Translated: CASSASYEQYF.